A single sample is the source of the 17 T cell receptor beta chains below, sequenced in a study of Ad26.COV2.S vaccination and SARS-CoV-2 variants. This table comes from immunoSEQ multiplex PCR, and its TCRdb copy is limited to in-frame clones, with some not included. The sample contains around 340,000 clones, 75% to 90% of which appear only once. Treatment denoted: roughly 20 received Ad26.COV2.S at low or high dose, single or two shots; several received placebo; per-sample allocation not given. Collection of samples fell on day 63 after the first vaccine or placebo injection. This sample comprised peripheral blood, obtained in a trial of Ad26.COV2.S vaccine versus placebo. All receptors derive from a person between 18 and 59 years old who received the Ad26.COV2.S COVID-19 vaccine or a placebo.

In regard to this clone: Within the sample, other DNA sequences also encode this same CDR3. V usage is TRBV7-2 and J usage is TRBJ2-3, with unresolved D. Trimming left V 1 base short and J 3 bases short, with 5 bases between. The CDR3 consists of 13 residues. Germline V gene sequence: CDR1 SGHTA, CDR2 FQGNSA. The CDR3 is CASSLGATDTQYF. The CDR3 region has the DNA TGTGCCAGCAGCTTAGGGGCTACAGATACGCAGTATTTT.

V is TRBV4-1 and J is TRBJ2-1; TRBD1 matches at 8 bases. Germline V gene lookup returns CDR1 MGHRA and CDR2 YSYEKL. The CDR3 is 15 amino acids. With 5 bases clipped from V and 7 bases from J, the junction kept 10 bases outside the gene matches. CDR3 sequence: CASSIGQGAVNEQFF. Written as DNA, the CDR3 is TGCGCCAGCAGCATCGGGCAGGGGGCGGTTAATGAGCAGTTCTTC.

This chain links TRBV28 with TRBJ1-2; 9 bases match TRBD1. The CDR3 has 13 amino acids. The V gene end was trimmed by 6 bases and the J gene end by 7 bases; junction bases not matched to a gene: 6. Germline CDR1 and CDR2: MDHEN and SYDVKM. CDR3 DNA: TGTGCCAGCAGCCGGGACAGGGCTGGTGGCTACACCTTC. This codes for CASSRDRAGGYTF.

V is TRBV30 and J is TRBJ2-7; the D call may be TRBD1 or TRBD2 (5 bases each). Germline loops: CDR1 GTSNPN, CDR2 SVGIG (reference sequence). V lost 2 bases and J 1 base, leaving 18 bases between the germline ends. The CDR3 length is 16 residues. Here the CDR3 reads CAWSFSRGPKSYEQYF. The CDR3 DNA reads TGTGCCTGGAGTTTTTCCCGGGGCCCTAAATCCTACGAGCAGTACTTC.

The V call is TRBV28, the J call TRBJ1-1, with D unclear. The germline gives CDR1 MDHEN, CDR2 SYDVKM. This CDR3 is 13 amino acids long. Trimming took off 6 bases at V and 0 bases at J, with 8 bases between the two ends. The CDR3 reads CASSFEMNTEAFF. The CDR3 region has the DNA TGTGCCAGCAGCTTCGAAATGAACACTGAAGCTTTCTTT.

This rearrangement joins TRBV7-9 to TRBJ2-5, with D perhaps matching TRBD1 (6 bases). V gave up 6 bases and J gave up 1 base, with 12 bases separating them. The V gene's germline CDR1 is SEHNR and CDR2 FQNEAQ (reference sequence). The CDR3 extends over 14 amino acids. CDR3 residues: CASRIEGVQETQYF. The CDR3 nucleotides read TGTGCCAGCAGAATAGAGGGGGTCCAAGAGACCCAGTACTTC.

V and J are TRBV5-1 and TRBJ2-7; D perhaps matches TRBD2 (5 bases). CDR1 SGHRS and CDR2 YFSETQ come from the germline V gene. V lost 0 bases, J lost 4 bases, and 17 bases lay in between. The CDR3 runs 16 residues. This CDR3 reads CASSLEDSTIPYEQYF. The CDR3 nucleotides read TGCGCCAGCAGCTTGGAGGACTCGACGATCCCTTACGAGCAGTACTTC.

This chain joins TRBV29-1 and TRBJ2-3; no reliable D call. Trimming shortened V by 1 base and J by 2 bases, and 4 bases separated the two germline ends. The V gene's germline CDR1 is SQVTM and CDR2 ANQGSEA. The CDR3 extends over 12 amino acids. DNA of the CDR3: TGCAGCGTTGAAGTATTCACAGATACGCAGTATTTT. Its protein product is CSVEVFTDTQYF.

This clone was observed a few times. The chain carries TRBV5-4 and TRBJ2-7; TRBD2 aligns across 7 bases. The length of the CDR3 is 14 residues. CDR1 SGHNT and CDR2 YYREEE come from the germline V gene (reference sequence). With 0 bases clipped from V and 0 bases from J, the junction kept 0 bases outside the gene matches. The CDR3 protein is CASSLGGSSYEQYF. The CDR3 DNA reads TGTGCCAGCAGCTTGGGCGGGAGCTCCTACGAGCAGTACTTC.

CDR3 residues: CASSPTTRRAFF. CDR3 sequence (DNA): TGTGCCAGCAGCCCCACCACAAGGAGGGCTTTCTTT. The chain uses TRBV6-5 and TRBJ1-1, with D unresolved. V lost 6 bases to trimming and J lost 11 bases, with 16 bases between them. Germline CDR1 is MNHEY and CDR2 is SVGAGI. The CDR3 is 12 amino acids.

This clone appeared once. The gene calls are TRBV5-1 and TRBJ1-1; perhaps TRBD1 as D (5 bases). Germline CDR1 reads SGHRS; CDR2 reads YFSETQ. V was shortened by 0 bases and J by 0 bases, with 6 bases between the two germline ends. This CDR3 is built from 14 residues. CDR3 coding DNA: TGCGCCAGCAGCTTGGACAGGATGAACACTGAAGCTTTCTTT. It is translated as CASSLDRMNTEAFF.

The V and J genes are TRBV29-1 and TRBJ1-6; the D is unclear. Between the trimmed V and J ends, which lost 0 bases and 10 bases, there was a span of 10 bases. The CDR3 consists of 13 residues. Germline V gene sequence: CDR1 SQVTM, CDR2 ANQGSEA. The CDR3 DNA reads TGCAGCGTTGAAGATGTTCCGGGGTCACCCCTCCACTTT. Encoded protein: CSVEDVPGSPLHF.

A few counts support this clone. This chain connects TRBV18 to TRBJ1-1; D perhaps matches TRBD1 (6 bases). CDR1 is KGHSH, CDR2 LQKENI, per germline. The CDR3 has 13 amino acids. V gave up 4 bases and J gave up 4 bases, with 10 bases separating them. CDR3 residues: CASSLSGATEAFF. Here the CDR3 DNA reads TGTGCCAGCTCACTTTCAGGGGCCACTGAAGCTTTCTTT.

The DNA for the CDR3 is TGTGCCAGCACGACGGGCTACGAGCAGTACTTC. It specifies CASTTGYEQYF. The chain combines TRBV12-3 or TRBV12-4 with TRBJ2-7; no definite D call. The CDR3 consists of 11 residues. Trimming cost V 7 bases and J 3 bases, with 7 bases left between them.

This clone was counted only a few times. The CDR3 sequence: CASTPRDSGNTIYF. DNA of the CDR3: TGTGCCAGCACCCCTAGGGACTCTGGAAACACCATATATTTT. The chain is built from TRBV7-9 and TRBJ1-3; the D is unclear. The germline V and J ends were trimmed by 7 bases and 0 bases, with 10 bases remaining between them. The CDR3 runs to 14 residues. Germline CDR1 and CDR2: SEHNR and FQNEAQ (reference sequence).

J is TRBJ2-7 and V is TRBV9; TRBD1 matches at 11 bases. Germline trimming cut 2 bases from V and 6 bases from J; bases unmatched to any gene: 4. The CDR3 loop spans 14 amino acids. Germline V gives CDR1 SGDLS, CDR2 YYNGEE. In DNA form, the CDR3 reads TGTGCCAGCAGCGTCTCGGACAGGGGGCCCGAGCAGTACTTC. Its translation is CASSVSDRGPEQYF.

V gene TRBV13 combines with J gene TRBJ2-1, with 11 bases matching TRBD2. From germline, CDR1 is PRHDT and CDR2 FYEKMQ (reference sequence). The CDR3 spans 17 residues. Unmatched junction bases numbered 15, after V lost 5 bases and J lost 9 bases. CDR3 sequence: CASSTALAGAGYGEQFF. In DNA, the CDR3 is TGTGCCAGCAGCACAGCACTAGCGGGGGCCGGGTACGGTGAGCAGTTCTTC.